This T cell receptor (beta chain) was captured in a study of Ad26.COV2.S vaccination and SARS-CoV-2 variants. Study-wide background: Once or twice, 56 days apart, Ad26.COV2.S was delivered intramuscularly.

The treatment here: some 20 received Ad26.COV2.S at low or high dose, single or two shots; 5 received placebo; per-sample allocation not given. After the first vaccine or placebo injection, samples were drawn on day 63. As its vector, the vaccine had Ad26, which expressed Wuhan-strain SARS-CoV-2 spike. Some clones are missing from TCRdb's copy, which holds only in-frame ones; the method was immunoSEQ multiplex PCR. The sample lists about 400,000 clones; 80% to 90% were seen once. This receptor was obtained from a person between 18 and 60 years old who received the Ad26.COV2.S COVID-19 vaccine or a placebo. This specimen was peripheral blood, taken in a trial of Ad26.COV2.S vaccine versus placebo.

The CDR3 loop reads CASRRWGEDTEAFF. CDR3 DNA: TGCGCCAGCAGGAGGTGGGGCGAGGACACTGAAGCTTTCTTT. The J gene is TRBJ1-1, the V gene TRBV10-2, with D possibly being TRBD1 (5 bases). V was clipped by 6 bases and J by 3 bases, with 14 bases between them. Germline-derived CDR1 and CDR2 are WSHSY and SAAADI. This CDR3 region has 14 residues.